The subject of this entry is one T cell receptor (beta chain). Its cognate antigen is unknown. The CDR3 contains 13 residues. Between the trimmed V and J ends, which lost 3 bases and 6 bases, there was a span of 12 bases. CDR1 SGHTA and CDR2 FQGNSA come from the germline V gene. The data are from a study of human T cells and chemical hapten exposure. Study outcomes and limitations: TCRs above 1 in 1000 frequency stayed constant with DPC sensitization.

TCRdb redid the calling of the RACE reads with MiXCR, one entry per CDR3 protein. The sample holds some 59,000 distinct CDR3 sequences, around 10% seen once. Noted time point: pre-sensitization, week 0. Treatment here: therapeutic diphenylcyclopropenone sensitization with weekly scalp DPC. The chain is built from TRBV7-2 and TRBJ2-7; perhaps TRBD1 as D (6 bases). The starting material was whole blood, obtained in connection with sensitization to the hapten diphenylcyclopropenone (DPC). The receptor's source is a woman aged 40 to 50 with alopecia areata. Some clones in this sample may be carry-over from other donors' samples. The CDR3 DNA sequence: TGTGCCAGCAGCTTTCAGGGGTTCGGCGAGCAGTACTTC. Its protein product is CASSFQGFGEQYF.